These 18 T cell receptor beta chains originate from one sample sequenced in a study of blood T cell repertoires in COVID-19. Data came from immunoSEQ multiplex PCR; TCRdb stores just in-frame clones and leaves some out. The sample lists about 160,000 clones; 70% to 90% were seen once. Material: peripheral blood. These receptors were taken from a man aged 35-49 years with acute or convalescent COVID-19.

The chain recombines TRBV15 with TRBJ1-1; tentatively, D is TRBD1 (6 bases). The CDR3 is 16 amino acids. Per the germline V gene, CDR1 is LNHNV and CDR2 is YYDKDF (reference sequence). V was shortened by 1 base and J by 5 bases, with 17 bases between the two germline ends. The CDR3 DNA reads TGTGCCACCAGCAGAGGCCTACAGGGAAAACGGACTGAAGCTTTCTTT. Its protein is CATSRGLQGKRTEAFF.

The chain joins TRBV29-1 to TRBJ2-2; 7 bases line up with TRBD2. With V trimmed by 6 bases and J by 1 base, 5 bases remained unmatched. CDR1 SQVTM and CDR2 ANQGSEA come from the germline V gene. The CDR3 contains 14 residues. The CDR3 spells CSVRPGGNTGELFF. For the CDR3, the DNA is TGCAGCGTCCGACCGGGAGGGAACACCGGGGAGCTGTTTTTT.

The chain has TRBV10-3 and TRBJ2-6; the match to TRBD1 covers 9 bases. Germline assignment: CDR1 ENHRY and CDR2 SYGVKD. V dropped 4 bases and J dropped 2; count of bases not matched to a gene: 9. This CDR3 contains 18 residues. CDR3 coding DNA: TGTGCCATCAGTGCACGACAGGGGGGATCTCCTGGGGCCAACGTCCTGACTTTC. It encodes CAISARQGGSPGANVLTF.

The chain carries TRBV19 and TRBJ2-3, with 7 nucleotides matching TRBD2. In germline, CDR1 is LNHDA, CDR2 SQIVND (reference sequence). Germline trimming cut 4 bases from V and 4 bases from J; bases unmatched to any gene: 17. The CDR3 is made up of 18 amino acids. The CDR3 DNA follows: TGTGCCAGTAGTAGAGGGAGTCGGGGGGAAAAAGAGGCAGATACGCAGTATTTT. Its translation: CASSRGSRGEKEADTQYF.

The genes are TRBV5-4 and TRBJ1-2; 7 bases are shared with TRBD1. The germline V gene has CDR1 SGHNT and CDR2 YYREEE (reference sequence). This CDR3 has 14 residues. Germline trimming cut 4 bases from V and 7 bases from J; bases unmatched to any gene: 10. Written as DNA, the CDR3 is TGTGCCAGCAGCCAATTGGACAGGATGGGTGGCTACACCTTC. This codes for CASSQLDRMGGYTF.

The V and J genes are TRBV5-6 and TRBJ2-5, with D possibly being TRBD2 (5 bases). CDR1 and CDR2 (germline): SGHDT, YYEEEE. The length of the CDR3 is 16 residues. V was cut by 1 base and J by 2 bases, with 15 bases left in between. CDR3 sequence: CASSLFTTGIQETQYF. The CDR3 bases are TGTGCCAGCAGCTTGTTTACCACGGGGATTCAAGAGACCCAGTACTTC.

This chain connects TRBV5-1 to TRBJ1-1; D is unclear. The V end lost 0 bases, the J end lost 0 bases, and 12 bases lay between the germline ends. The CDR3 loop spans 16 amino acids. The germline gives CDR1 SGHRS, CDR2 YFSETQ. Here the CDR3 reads CASSLGRIGMNTEAFF. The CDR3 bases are TGCGCCAGCAGCTTGGGGAGGATAGGGATGAACACTGAAGCTTTCTTT.

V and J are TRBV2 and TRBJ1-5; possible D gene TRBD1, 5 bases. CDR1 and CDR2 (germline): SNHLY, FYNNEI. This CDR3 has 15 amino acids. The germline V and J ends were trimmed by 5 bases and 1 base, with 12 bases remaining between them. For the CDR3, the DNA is TGTGCCAGCAGTCCTACTCGACAGAGCAATCAGCCCCAGCATTTT. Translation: CASSPTRQSNQPQHF.

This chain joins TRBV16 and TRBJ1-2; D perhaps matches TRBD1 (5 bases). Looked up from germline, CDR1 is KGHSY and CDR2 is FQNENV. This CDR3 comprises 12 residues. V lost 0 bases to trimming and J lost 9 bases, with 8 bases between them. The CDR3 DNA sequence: TGTGCCAGCAGCCAATCAGGGGTCAGCTACACCTTC. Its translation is CASSQSGVSYTF.

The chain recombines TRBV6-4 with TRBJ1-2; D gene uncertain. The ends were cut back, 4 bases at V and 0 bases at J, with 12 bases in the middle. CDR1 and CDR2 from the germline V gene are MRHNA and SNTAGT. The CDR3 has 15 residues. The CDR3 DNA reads TGTGCCAGCAGTGCTAACCCTTCAACTAACTATGGCTACACCTTC. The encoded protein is CASSANPSTNYGYTF.

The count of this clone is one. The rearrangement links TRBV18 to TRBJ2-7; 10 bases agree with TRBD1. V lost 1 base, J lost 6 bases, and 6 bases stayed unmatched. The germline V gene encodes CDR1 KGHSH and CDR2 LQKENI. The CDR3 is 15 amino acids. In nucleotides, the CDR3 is TGTGCCAGCTCACCACAGGGGACAGGGGTGGTCGAGCAGTACTTC. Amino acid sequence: CASSPQGTGVVEQYF.

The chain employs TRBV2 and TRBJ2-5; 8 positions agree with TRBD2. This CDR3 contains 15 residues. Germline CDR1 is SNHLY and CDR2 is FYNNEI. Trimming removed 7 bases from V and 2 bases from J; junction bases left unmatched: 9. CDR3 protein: CASTTAGGLQETQYF. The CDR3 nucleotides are TGTGCCAGCACCACCGCGGGGGGCCTTCAAGAGACCCAGTACTTC.

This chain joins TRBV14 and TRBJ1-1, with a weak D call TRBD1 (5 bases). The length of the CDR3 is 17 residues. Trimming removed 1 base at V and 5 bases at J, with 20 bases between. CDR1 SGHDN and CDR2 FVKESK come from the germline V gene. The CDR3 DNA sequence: TGTGCCAGCAGCCAAGCCGGTGGAGGGGACCCCGGAACTGAAGCTTTCTTT. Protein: CASSQAGGGDPGTEAFF.

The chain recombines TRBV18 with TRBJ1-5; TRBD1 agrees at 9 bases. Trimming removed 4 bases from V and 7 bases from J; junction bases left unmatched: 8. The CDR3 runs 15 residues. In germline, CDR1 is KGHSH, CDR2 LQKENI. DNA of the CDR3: TGTGCCAGCTCACGGGGACAGGGAGGGGACCAGCCCCAGCATTTT. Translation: CASSRGQGGDQPQHF.

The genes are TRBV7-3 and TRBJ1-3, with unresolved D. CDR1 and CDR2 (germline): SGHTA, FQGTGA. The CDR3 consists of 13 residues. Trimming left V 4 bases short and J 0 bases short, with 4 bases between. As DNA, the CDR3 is TGTGCCAGCAGCTCCCGCTCTGGAAACACCATATATTTT. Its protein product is CASSSRSGNTIYF.

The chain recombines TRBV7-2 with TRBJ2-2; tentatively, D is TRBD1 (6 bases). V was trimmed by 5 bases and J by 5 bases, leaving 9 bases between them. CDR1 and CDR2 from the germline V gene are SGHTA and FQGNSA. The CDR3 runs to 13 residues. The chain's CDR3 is CASSADRTGELFF. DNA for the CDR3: TGTGCCAGCAGCGCCGACAGGACCGGGGAGCTGTTTTTT.

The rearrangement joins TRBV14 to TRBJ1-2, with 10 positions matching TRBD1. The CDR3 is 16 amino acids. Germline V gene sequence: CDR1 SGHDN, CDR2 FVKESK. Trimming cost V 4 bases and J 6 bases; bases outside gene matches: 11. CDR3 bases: TGTGCCAGCAGCCTTACATTGACAGGGGGCGAGGATGGCTACACCTTC. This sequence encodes CASSLTLTGGEDGYTF.

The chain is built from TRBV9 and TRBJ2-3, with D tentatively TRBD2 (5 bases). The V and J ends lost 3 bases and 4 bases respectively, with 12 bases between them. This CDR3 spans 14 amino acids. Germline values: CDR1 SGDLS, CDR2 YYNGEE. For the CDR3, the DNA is TGTGCCAGCAGCGGTACAGCGAGGGCAGATACGCAGTATTTT. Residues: CASSGTARADTQYF.